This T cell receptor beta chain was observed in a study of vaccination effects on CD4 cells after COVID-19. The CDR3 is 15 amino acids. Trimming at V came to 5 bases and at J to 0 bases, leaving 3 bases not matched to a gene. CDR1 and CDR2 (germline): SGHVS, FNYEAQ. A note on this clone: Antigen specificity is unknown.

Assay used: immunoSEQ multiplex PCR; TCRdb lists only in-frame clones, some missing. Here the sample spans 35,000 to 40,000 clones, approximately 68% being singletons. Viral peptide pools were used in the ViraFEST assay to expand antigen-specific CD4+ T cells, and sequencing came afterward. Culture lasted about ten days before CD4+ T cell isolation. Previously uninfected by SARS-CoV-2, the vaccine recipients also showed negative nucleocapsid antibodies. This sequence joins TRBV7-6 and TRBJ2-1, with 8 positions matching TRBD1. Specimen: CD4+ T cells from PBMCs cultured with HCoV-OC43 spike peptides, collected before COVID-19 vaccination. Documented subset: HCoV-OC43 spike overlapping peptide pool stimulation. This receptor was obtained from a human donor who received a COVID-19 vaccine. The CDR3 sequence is CASSPGGGSYNEQFF. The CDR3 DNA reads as TGTGCCAGCAGCCCAGGGGGCGGCTCCTACAATGAGCAGTTCTTC.